Listed here are 3 T cell receptor beta chains from one sample, sequenced in a study of post-analysis software for immune sequencing data. Whole-study results and caveats: A handful of TRBV segments (TRBV5-6, TRBV5-1 and TRBV20-1 among them) occurred more frequently in patients than in controls.

Unique-molecular-identifier-tagged TCR beta cDNA libraries were used. Each CDR3 protein gets one entry after TCRdb re-called the PCR reads with MiXCR. The sample includes fewer than 850,000 distinct CDR3 sequences, approximately 30% of them seen just once. Their antigen targets remain unknown. The material sequenced was blood. The receptors come from a girl between 5 and 17 years old with multiple sclerosis.

This chain links TRBV10-3 with TRBJ2-7; 9 bases align to TRBD1. This CDR3 comprises 13 residues. Germline CDR1 reads ENHRY; CDR2 reads SYGVKD. Trimming took 6 bases from V and 7 from J; bases not matched to a gene: 7. The CDR3 spells CAIREQGAGEQYF. The CDR3 nucleotides read TGTGCCATCAGGGAACAGGGGGCGGGGGAGCAGTACTTC.

In its sample, this clonotype was seen a few times. The chain is built from TRBV13 and TRBJ2-1, with 13 bases that match TRBD2. V shed 10 bases and J 6 bases; nucleotides not matched to a gene: 6. Germline loops: CDR1 PRHDT, CDR2 FYEKMQ (reference sequence). The CDR3 contains 14 residues. Here the CDR3 DNA reads TGTGCCACCTGGACTAGCGGGAGTAGCAATGAGCAGTTCTTC. Encoded protein: CATWTSGSSNEQFF.

This clonotype has just a few counts. The chain uses TRBV7-2 and TRBJ1-2; D is perhaps TRBD1 (5 bases). CDR1 is SGHTA and CDR2 is FQGNSA in the germline V gene. The ends were cut back, 1 base at V and 4 bases at J, with 10 bases in the middle. This CDR3 has 14 amino acids. Here the CDR3 reads CASSLETATYGYTF. CDR3 nucleotides: TGTGCCAGCAGCTTAGAGACAGCTACCTATGGCTACACCTTC. Full variable domain (outside the CDR3, taken from reference TRBV7-2 and TRBJ1-2): GAGVSQSPSNKVTEKGKDVELRCDPISGHTALYWYRQSLGQGLEFLIYFQGNSAPDKSGLPSDRFSAERTGGSVSTLTIQRTQQEDSAVYLCASSLETATYGYTFGSGTRLTVV.